The 23 T cell receptor beta chains in this list originate from one sample, sequenced in a study of T cell changes during pregnancy in multiple sclerosis. Clones were read by immunoSEQ multiplex PCR, and TCRdb kept only the in-frame ones, dropping some. Of approximately 37,000 clones listed, 85% to 90% are singletons. The starting material was CD4+ T cells from peripheral blood mononuclear cells, obtained in the first trimester of pregnancy. The receptors derive from a female donor with multiple sclerosis, enrolled in a pregnancy study.

V gene TRBV7-6 combines with J gene TRBJ2-7, with D tentatively TRBD2 (6 bases). V dropped 5 bases and J dropped 2 bases, with 16 bases sitting between them. CDR1 is SGHVS, CDR2 FNYEAQ, per germline. The CDR3 runs 15 residues. In DNA form, the CDR3 reads TGTGCCAGCAGCACGACCACTAGCTGGCCCTACGAGCAGTACTTC. It is translated as CASSTTTSWPYEQYF. The full variable domain, with the rest looked up from reference TRBV7-6 and TRBJ2-7, is GAGVSQSPRYKVTKRGQDVALRCDPISGHVSLYWYRQALGQGPEFLTYFNYEAQQDKSGLPNDRFSAERPEGSISTLTIQRTEQRDSAMYRCASSTTTSWPYEQYFGPGTRLTVT.

The CDR3 protein is CASSEVRLAVYNEQFF. The DNA for the CDR3 is TGTGCCAGCAGTGAAGTAAGACTAGCGGTTTACAATGAGCAGTTCTTC. The genes are TRBV2 and TRBJ2-1, with TRBD2 matching 9 bases. V lost 1 base and J lost 4; bases outside the gene matches: 5. CDR3 length: 16 residues. CDR1 is SNHLY and CDR2 is FYNNEI in the germline V gene. Variable domain in full (rest from reference TRBV2 and TRBJ2-1): EPEVTQTPSHQVTQMGQEVILRCVPISNHLYFYWYRQILGQKVEFLVSFYNNEISEKSEIFDDQFSVERPDGSNFTLKIRSTKLEDSAMYFCASSEVRLAVYNEQFFGPGTRLTVL.

The V and J genes are TRBV6-4 and TRBJ1-1; 7 bases align to TRBD1. The V gene end was trimmed by 6 bases and the J gene end by 0 bases; junction bases not matched to a gene: 7. Germline-derived CDR1 and CDR2 are MRHNA and SNTAGT. The CDR3 runs to 15 residues. CDR3 DNA sequence: TGTGCCAGCAGAAAACAGGGACAGATGAACACTGAAGCTTTCTTT. It specifies CASRKQGQMNTEAFF.

Notes on this clone: The same CDR3 can be traced to other DNA sequences in this sample. The rearrangement links TRBV7-3 to TRBJ2-2; D gene unclear. Per germline, CDR1 SGHTA and CDR2 FQGTGA. This CDR3 region has 12 residues. Trimming shortened V by 4 bases and J by 3 bases, and 3 bases separated the two germline ends. The CDR3: CASSSYTGELFF. CDR3 in DNA: TGTGCCAGCAGCTCTTACACCGGGGAGCTGTTTTTT.

Remarks on this clone: Mismatch with germline at one junction end may stem from a read error. The chain combines TRBV27 with TRBJ2-3; a possible D gene is TRBD2 (5 bases). Germline V gives CDR1 MNHEY, CDR2 SMNVEV (reference sequence). The CDR3 covers 13 residues. This CDR3 reads CARTRAVADTQYF. CDR3 in DNA: TGCGCAAGGACGAGGGCCGTCGCAGATACGCAGTATTTT.

The V call is TRBV27, the J call TRBJ2-5; TRBD2 matches 11 bases. This CDR3 is built from 15 residues. Germline V gene sequence: CDR1 MNHEY, CDR2 SMNVEV (reference sequence). V lost 4 bases, J lost 4 bases, and 5 bases stayed unmatched. CDR3 DNA sequence: TGTGCCAGCAGTTCAGGACTAGCGGGCAGAGAGACCCAGTACTTC. Amino acid sequence: CASSSGLAGRETQYF.

The J gene is TRBJ2-3, the V gene TRBV7-2, with TRBD1 matching 8 bases. Germline assignment: CDR1 SGHTA and CDR2 FQGNSA. The J segment lost 6 bases and the V segment lost 4 bases, leaving 15 bases of the junction unmatched. The CDR3 runs to 17 residues. Here the CDR3 reads CASSSPLSDRESDTQYF. CDR3 nucleotide sequence: TGTGCCAGCAGCTCCCCCCTATCGGACAGGGAATCCGATACGCAGTATTTT.

The rearrangement uses TRBV30 and TRBJ1-1; D ambiguous. With 0 bases removed from V and 7 bases from J, the gap between germline ends came to 6 bases. Germline-derived CDR1 and CDR2 are GTSNPN and SVGIG (reference sequence). This CDR3 region has 11 residues. CDR3 DNA: TGTGCCTGGAGTGTAGCCCTTGAAGCTTTCTTT. The encoded protein is CAWSVALEAFF.

The chain carries TRBV2 and TRBJ2-3; D gene ambiguous. V was pared by 4 bases and J by 4 bases, with 6 bases between. The CDR3 is 12 residues long. Germline V gene data show CDR1 as SNHLY and CDR2 as FYNNEI. The CDR3 DNA sequence: TGTGCCAGCAGTGGCGCTTCAGATACGCAGTATTTT. Translating it yields CASSGASDTQYF.

The chain joins TRBV19 to TRBJ2-5; 9 bases are a match to TRBD2. The CDR3 loop spans 19 amino acids. V trimming: 5 bases; J trimming: 1 base; junction bases outside the gene matches: 17. Germline V gives CDR1 LNHDA, CDR2 SQIVND (reference sequence). CDR3 in amino acids: CASSSPPGSSGTLQETQYF. In nucleotides, the CDR3 is TGTGCCAGTAGTTCGCCCCCCGGGTCTAGCGGGACCCTCCAAGAGACCCAGTACTTC.

This chain uses TRBV2 with TRBJ2-7, with TRBD2 as a possible D gene (6 bases). V shed 6 bases and J shed 3 bases, with 12 bases lying between them. The CDR3 loop spans 13 amino acids. Germline V gene lookup returns CDR1 SNHLY and CDR2 FYNNEI. CDR3 protein: CASSRLENYEQYF. As DNA, the CDR3 is TGTGCCAGCAGCAGACTAGAAAACTACGAGCAGTACTTC.

The rearrangement joins TRBV6-4 to TRBJ2-7; TRBD1 matches at 7 bases. Germline CDR1 MRHNA, CDR2 SNTAGT. This CDR3 is 14 amino acids long. V lost 7 bases to trimming and J lost 0 bases; unmatched junction nucleotides: 6. CDR3 nucleotides: TGTGCCAGCATTAAGGGGGCATGCTCCTACGAGCAGTACTTC. Its translation is CASIKGACSYEQYF.

Regarding this clone: Additional DNA sequences in this sample encode the identical CDR3. The rearrangement uses TRBV27 and TRBJ2-1, with TRBD2 matching over 11 bases. In germline, CDR1 is MNHEY, CDR2 SMNVEV (reference sequence). J was trimmed by 7 bases and V by 6 bases; bases with no gene match: 8. The CDR3 sequence is 15 residues long. The CDR3 loop is CASRLAGGPGNEQFF. The CDR3 DNA is TGTGCCAGCAGGTTAGCGGGAGGGCCAGGGAATGAGCAGTTCTTC.

CDR3 amino acids: CASSPDSNTEAFF. The CDR3 DNA is TGTGCCAGCAGCCCGGACTCAAACACTGAAGCTTTCTTT. The chain combines TRBV7-9 with TRBJ1-1; D gene unclear. The CDR3 covers 13 residues. Between the trimmed V and J ends, which lost 5 bases and 2 bases, there was a span of 9 bases. CDR1 and CDR2 (germline): SEHNR, FQNEAQ (reference sequence). Full variable domain (rest looked up from reference TRBV7-9 and TRBJ1-1): DTGVSQNPRHKITKRGQNVTFRCDPISEHNRLYWYRQTLGQGPEFLTYFQNEAQLEKSRLLSDRFSAERPKGSFSTLEIQRTEQGDSAMYLCASSPDSNTEAFFGQGTRLTVV.

This clone showed up just once. This chain joins TRBV9 and TRBJ1-2; tentative D call: TRBD1 (6 bases). Germline CDR1 is SGDLS and CDR2 is YYNGEE. This CDR3 spans 15 amino acids. The V and J ends lost 4 bases and 0 bases respectively, with 13 bases between them. CDR3 nucleotide sequence: TGTGCCAGCAGCAGTAGGGGGGGTACTAACTATGGCTACACCTTC. This codes for CASSSRGGTNYGYTF. The full variable domain, completed using reference TRBV9 and TRBJ1-2, is DSGVTQTPKHLITATGQRVTLRCSPRSGDLSVYWYQQSLDQGLQFLIQYYNGEERAKGNILERFSAQQFPDLHSELNLSSLELGDSALYFCASSSRGGTNYGYTFGSGTRLTVV.

The chain couples TRBV19 to TRBJ1-5; D gene ambiguous. Trimming removed 6 bases at V and 5 bases at J, with 11 bases between. The CDR3 consists of 13 residues. The germline V gene has CDR1 LNHDA and CDR2 SQIVND (reference sequence). Here the CDR3 reads CASSTTADQPQHF. The CDR3 DNA is TGTGCCAGTAGCACAACAGCGGATCAGCCCCAGCATTTT. Variable domain in full (rest from reference TRBV19 and TRBJ1-5): DGGITQSPKYLFRKEGQNVTLSCEQNLNHDAMYWYRQDPGQGLRLIYYSQIVNDFQKGDIAEGYSVSREKKESFPLTVTSAQKNPTAFYLCASSTTADQPQHFGDGTRLSIL.

The V call is TRBV5-4, the J call TRBJ2-7, with 9 positions matching TRBD2. After removal of 4 bases from V and 5 bases from J, the junction contained 4 bases not matched to a gene. The CDR3 loop spans 13 amino acids. Germline V gene sequence: CDR1 SGHNT, CDR2 YYREEE (reference sequence). The CDR3 DNA reads TGTGCCAGCAGCCTAGCGGGGCTAAACGAGCAGTACTTC. It is translated as CASSLAGLNEQYF.

The CDR3 region has the DNA TGTGCCATCAGTGAGGCCAGGGAAACTGAAGCTTTCTTT. Its protein product is CAISEARETEAFF. The V gene is TRBV10-3, the J gene TRBJ1-1, with a weak D call TRBD1 (5 bases). Trimming left V 2 bases short and J 5 bases short, with 9 bases between. The germline CDR1 and CDR2 sequences are ENHRY and SYGVKD. CDR3 size: 13 residues.

In DNA form, the CDR3 reads TGTGCCAGCAGCCCCAGTGGGGCCGGGGAAAAACTGTTTTTT. Amino acids: CASSPSGAGEKLFF. The chain joins TRBV7-2 to TRBJ1-4; possible D gene TRBD1, 5 bases. Trimming shortened V by 5 bases and J by 8 bases, and 15 bases separated the two germline ends. The CDR3 runs to 14 residues. Germline CDR1 is SGHTA and CDR2 is FQGNSA. Using reference TRBV7-2 and TRBJ1-4 for the parts outside the CDR3, the full variable domain is GAGVSQSPSNKVTEKGKDVELRCDPISGHTALYWYRQSLGQGLEFLIYFQGNSAPDKSGLPSDRFSAERTGGSVSTLTIQRTQQEDSAVYLCASSPSGAGEKLFFGSGTQLSVL.

J is TRBJ2-3 and V is TRBV5-1, with D perhaps matching TRBD2 (5 bases). From germline, CDR1 is SGHRS and CDR2 YFSETQ. The CDR3 is 14 amino acids. Trimming pared 1 base from V and 8 bases from J, leaving 14 bases between. CDR3 nucleotides: TGCGCCAGCAGCTTGTCTACCGCTCGGGGTACGCAGTATTTT. It specifies CASSLSTARGTQYF.

The rearrangement links TRBV7-3 to TRBJ1-1; possible D gene TRBD1, 6 bases. The CDR3 has 13 amino acids. V lost 5 bases and J lost 1, with 8 bases in between. The germline V gene has CDR1 SGHTA and CDR2 FQGTGA. CDR3 loop: CASSQQGNTEAFF. CDR3 in DNA: TGTGCCAGCAGCCAACAGGGGAACACTGAAGCTTTCTTT.

J is TRBJ2-5 and V is TRBV7-7; the D is unclear. Per germline, CDR1 SSHAT and CDR2 FNYEAQ (reference sequence). The CDR3 runs to 13 residues. V lost 4 bases and J lost 3, with 9 bases in between. DNA for the CDR3: TGTGCCAGCAGCTCAGGCTTTGAAGAGACCCAGTACTTC. Its translation is CASSSGFEETQYF.

This sequence joins TRBV6-1 and TRBJ2-7; 8 nucleotides line up with TRBD2. V was pared by 4 bases and J by 0 bases, with 5 bases of the junction left unmatched. CDR1 and CDR2 from the germline V gene are MNHNS and SASEGT. The CDR3 contains 15 residues. CDR3 residues: CASSVGGDGSYEQYF. DNA of the CDR3: TGTGCCAGCAGTGTCGGGGGGGACGGCTCCTACGAGCAGTACTTC.